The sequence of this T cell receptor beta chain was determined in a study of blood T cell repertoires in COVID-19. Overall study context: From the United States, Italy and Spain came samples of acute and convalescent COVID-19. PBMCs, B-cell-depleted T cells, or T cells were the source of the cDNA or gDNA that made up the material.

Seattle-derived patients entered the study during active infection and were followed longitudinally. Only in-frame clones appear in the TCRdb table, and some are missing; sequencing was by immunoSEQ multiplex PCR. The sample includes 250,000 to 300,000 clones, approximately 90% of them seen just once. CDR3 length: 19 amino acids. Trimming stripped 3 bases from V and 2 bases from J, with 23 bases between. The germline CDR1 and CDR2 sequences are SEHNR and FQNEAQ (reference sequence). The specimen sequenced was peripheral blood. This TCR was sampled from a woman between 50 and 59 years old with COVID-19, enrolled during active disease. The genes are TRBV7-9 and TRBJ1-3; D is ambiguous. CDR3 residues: CASSLLVLATLGTGNTIYF. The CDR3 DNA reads TGTGCCAGCAGCTTGTTGGTCCTGGCTACCCTAGGAACTGGAAACACCATATATTTT.